This TCR beta chain was captured in a study of T cell responses to AZD1222 COVID-19 vaccine. General observations from the study: Seropositive at baseline were only six or seven AZD1222 recipients. The sample set comprised mostly white British donors with more females, and clonal diversity was possibly underestimated. Sampling that yielded the repertoires occurred only after the peak T cell response. Researchers report vaccine-associated CD4 TCRs spanning spike, with dominance at 160-218 and 743-854.

With respect to this clone: Its antigen is not known.

V lost 6 bases, J lost 1 base, and 0 bases lay in between. CDR1 and CDR2 from the germline V gene are MNHNY and SVGAGI (reference sequence). The CDR3 has 11 amino acids. Clones were read by immunoSEQ multiplex PCR, and TCRdb kept only the in-frame ones, dropping some. Here the sample spans about 140,000 clones, about 92% being singletons. The chain recombines TRBV6-6 with TRBJ2-2, with unresolved D. The clonotype originates from an adult who received the AZD1222 COVID-19 vaccine. Sequences were derived from peripheral blood, sampled 28 days after the second AZD1222 dose. The CDR3 bases are TGTGCCAGCAGGAACACCGGGGAGCTGTTTTTT. Protein sequence: CASRNTGELFF.